These 28 T cell receptor beta chains were all obtained from the same sample, sequenced in a study of CD8 T cell repertoires and HIV-1 epitope variants. The antigens these receptors bind are not known. Profiling relied on immunoSEQ multiplex PCR, and the TCRdb table lists in-frame clones only, not all of them. The data hold some 5,500 clones, with 64% observed a single time. The sequenced sample consisted of cultured CD8+ T cells derived from PBMCs. The origin of the receptors is a male donor with HIV.

This sequence joins TRBV4-2 and TRBJ2-7, with D perhaps assigned TRBD1 or TRBD2 (5 bases each). This CDR3 has 14 amino acids. V was shortened by 4 bases and J by 5 bases, with 15 bases between the two germline ends. Germline values: CDR1 LGHNA, CDR2 YNFKEQ. CDR3 in DNA: TGTGCCAGCAGCCCTACAGGCGGGCGGGACGAGCAGTACTTC. Translated, it gives CASSPTGGRDEQYF.

The chain is built from TRBV28 and TRBJ2-1; 10 bases are shared with TRBD1. Per the germline V gene, CDR1 is MDHEN and CDR2 is SYDVKM. There are 14 residues in the CDR3. Trimming took 3 bases from V and 8 from J; bases not matched to a gene: 4. CDR3 DNA sequence: TGTGCCAGCAGTTTGGGACAGGGGTTGGATGAGCAGTTCTTC. It specifies CASSLGQGLDEQFF.

The V gene is TRBV30, the J gene TRBJ2-2; D unclear. Germline V gives CDR1 GTSNPN, CDR2 SVGIG (reference sequence). V was shortened by 4 bases and J by 1 base, with 4 bases between the two germline ends. The CDR3 contains 12 residues. The CDR3 sequence is CAWTWNTGELFF. Here the CDR3 DNA reads TGTGCCTGGACCTGGAACACCGGGGAGCTGTTTTTT. Variable domain in full (rest from reference TRBV30 and TRBJ2-2): SQTIHQWPATLVQPVGSPLSLECTVEGTSNPNLYWYRQAAGRGLQLLFYSVGIGQISSEVPQNLSASRPQDRQFILSSKKLLLSDSGFYLCAWTWNTGELFFGEGSRLTVL.

Sample share makes this clone large. The chain combines TRBV4-3 with TRBJ1-4; D is undetermined. The CDR3 has 19 residues. V shed 0 bases and J shed 0 bases, with 17 bases lying between them. CDR1 and CDR2 (germline): LGHNA, YSLEER. DNA of the CDR3: TGCGCCAGCAGCCAAGATTCAACGGGGAACATTGCAACTAATGAAAAACTGTTTTTT. It codes for CASSQDSTGNIATNEKLFF.

CDR3 amino acids: CAIRGTSSEQYF. The CDR3 nucleotides are TGTGCCATCAGGGGGACTAGTTCCGAGCAGTACTTC. The V call is TRBV10-3, the J call TRBJ2-7; 8 nucleotides line up with TRBD2. CDR3 size: 12 residues. In germline, CDR1 is ENHRY, CDR2 SYGVKD. The junction had 4 bases not matched to a gene; V was cut back by 6 bases and J by 6 bases.

V gene TRBV9 combines with J gene TRBJ1-4, with D tentatively TRBD1 (6 bases). This CDR3 is 16 amino acids long. The V end lost 3 bases, the J end lost 3 bases, and 15 bases lay between the germline ends. Germline V gives CDR1 SGDLS, CDR2 YYNGEE. Here the CDR3 DNA reads TGTGCCAGCAGCGCACGGGGACATGTATCTAATGAAAAACTGTTTTTT. It encodes CASSARGHVSNEKLFF. The full variable domain, rest sourced from reference TRBV9 and TRBJ1-4, is DSGVTQTPKHLITATGQRVTLRCSPRSGDLSVYWYQQSLDQGLQFLIQYYNGEERAKGNILERFSAQQFPDLHSELNLSSLELGDSALYFCASSARGHVSNEKLFFGSGTQLSVL.

This clone was recorded a few times. The junction and the germline gene differ at one end; a read error may be behind it. The chain uses TRBV7-9 and TRBJ1-1; D is unresolved. The CDR3 length is 12 residues. Germline loops: CDR1 SEHNR, CDR2 FQNEAQ (reference sequence). The chain's CDR3 is CASSLVNTEAFF. The CDR3 nucleotides are TGTGCCAGCAGCTTAGTCAACACAGAAGCTTTCTTT.

The chain combines TRBV15 with TRBJ2-7; 7 bases fit TRBD1. This CDR3 has 14 residues. CDR1 and CDR2 (germline): LNHNV, YYDKDF (reference sequence). After removal of 1 base from V and 2 bases from J, the junction contained 2 bases not matched to a gene. In DNA form, the CDR3 reads TGTGCCACCAGCAGAGTTAGGGGGCCCTACGAGCAGTACTTC. Amino acids: CATSRVRGPYEQYF.

The genes are TRBV10-2 and TRBJ2-1; weak D call: TRBD1 (5 bases). Germline V gene sequence: CDR1 WSHSY, CDR2 SAAADI. This CDR3 is built from 15 residues. Trimming shortened V by 3 bases and J by 4 bases, and 13 bases separated the two germline ends. CDR3 residues: CASSDPGMGYNEQFF. CDR3 DNA sequence: TGCGCCAGCAGTGACCCAGGGATGGGGTACAATGAGCAGTTCTTC.

This chain connects TRBV9 to TRBJ2-3, with TRBD2 matching over 13 bases. The germline CDR1 and CDR2 sequences are SGDLS and YYNGEE. Trimming at V came to 0 bases and at J to 5 bases, leaving 6 bases not matched to a gene. CDR3 length: 17 residues. The CDR3 loop reads CASSVGGLAGVGDTQYF. CDR3 in DNA: TGTGCCAGCAGCGTAGGTGGACTAGCGGGGGTGGGAGATACGCAGTATTTT.

This clone has a single count. V usage is TRBV25-1 and J usage is TRBJ1-2, with a tentative D call TRBD1 (5 bases). The CDR3 length is 14 residues. Deletions cut 3 bases from V and 8 bases from J, with 16 bases between. CDR1 is MGHDK and CDR2 is SYGVNS in the germline V gene. The CDR3 here is CASSEPTGMRGYTF. DNA for the CDR3: TGTGCCAGCAGTGAGCCCACAGGCATGCGAGGCTACACCTTC.

There are a few counts of this clone. The rearrangement uses TRBV27 and TRBJ1-6, with D hard to call. CDR1 is MNHEY, CDR2 SMNVEV, per germline (reference sequence). The CDR3 sequence is 15 residues long. V was shortened by 2 bases and J by 0 bases, with 5 bases between the two germline ends. CDR3 loop: CASSLPPSYNSPLHF. CDR3 DNA sequence: TGTGCCAGCAGTTTACCCCCCTCCTATAATTCACCCCTCCACTTT.

This clone was observed a few times. One junction end does not reproduce the germline sequence, and a read error may be involved. The V and J genes are TRBV28 and TRBJ1-2, with D possibly matching TRBD1 (6 bases). Germline V gives CDR1 MDHEN, CDR2 SYDVKM. There are 16 residues in the CDR3. Here the CDR3 DNA reads TGTGCCAGCAACAGAGGGGGGTCACGGATGACCTATTTACCCCACTTC. Residues: CASNRGGSRMTYLPHF.

In this sample, this clone turned up a few times. The genes are TRBV19 and TRBJ1-2; 8 bases match TRBD1. The V segment lost 7 bases and the J segment 5 bases; nucleotides outside the gene matches: 12. This CDR3 region has 15 residues. Germline V lookup: CDR1 LNHDA, CDR2 SQIVND (reference sequence). The chain's CDR3 is CASTPSNDRGYGYTF. The CDR3 nucleotides are TGTGCCAGTACTCCGAGTAACGACAGGGGTTATGGCTACACCTTC.

The J gene is TRBJ2-3, the V gene TRBV5-8, with 10 bases matching TRBD2. CDR1 and CDR2 from the germline V gene are SGHTS and YDEGEE. V lost 4 bases to trimming and J lost 3 bases; unmatched junction nucleotides: 8. This CDR3 spans 16 amino acids. CDR3 region: CASSPTSGKDTDTQYF. The CDR3 bases are TGTGCCAGCAGCCCCACTAGCGGGAAAGATACAGATACGCAGTATTTT.

The chain employs TRBV6-6 and TRBJ2-7; 7 positions agree with TRBD2. The CDR3 runs to 15 residues. Per the germline V gene, CDR1 is MNHNY and CDR2 is SVGAGI (reference sequence). J lost 3 bases, V lost 4 bases, and 9 bases had no gene match. CDR3 nucleotides: TGTGCCAGCAGTTTCGGGGCGGGGGTTGACTACGAGCAGTACTTC. This sequence encodes CASSFGAGVDYEQYF.

The J gene is TRBJ1-3, the V gene TRBV9; D is unresolved. The germline V and J ends were trimmed by 0 bases and 2 bases, with 9 bases remaining between them. The CDR3 is 15 residues long. CDR1 and CDR2 (germline): SGDLS, YYNGEE. The CDR3 loop reads CASSVGWKAGNTIYF. The CDR3 DNA reads TGTGCCAGCAGCGTAGGCTGGAAAGCTGGAAACACCATATATTTT.

The chain links TRBV7-8 to TRBJ2-2; no clear D. The V end was cut by 1 base, the J end by 0 bases, with 9 bases between. The CDR3 is 16 residues long. CDR1 and CDR2 from the germline V gene are SGHVS and FQNEAQ. CDR3 sequence reads: CASSLGGLANTGELFF. The CDR3 bases are TGTGCCAGCAGCTTAGGTGGTCTAGCGAACACCGGGGAGCTGTTTTTT.

The chain employs TRBV5-1 and TRBJ1-1, with D unclear. The length of the CDR3 is 13 residues. V lost 3 bases to trimming and J lost 1 base, with 7 bases between them. The V gene's germline CDR1 is SGHRS and CDR2 YFSETQ. CDR3 bases: TGCGCCAGCAGCTGGACGGAGAACACTGAAGCTTTCTTT. Encoded protein: CASSWTENTEAFF.

In DNA, the CDR3 is TGTGCCAGCAGTTACTCGAGTACTGCGGTGAATGAGCAGTTCTTC. It is translated as CASSYSSTAVNEQFF. The chain joins TRBV6-5 to TRBJ2-1; no firm D call. This CDR3 is built from 15 residues. Germline V CDR1 and CDR2: MNHEY, SVGAGI. The germline V and J ends were trimmed by 0 bases and 7 bases, with 13 bases remaining between them.

This clone was detected a few times. V and J are TRBV6-5 and TRBJ2-1, with 10 bases that match TRBD2. The germline gives CDR1 MNHEY, CDR2 SVGAGI. The V gene end was trimmed by 0 bases and the J gene end by 5 bases; junction bases not matched to a gene: 4. The CDR3 loop spans 16 amino acids. CDR3 in DNA: TGTGCCAGCAGTTACTCTCCTAGCGGGAGCCACAATGAGCAGTTCTTC. It translates to CASSYSPSGSHNEQFF.

The chain links TRBV5-6 to TRBJ2-1; no clear D gene. The CDR3 has 14 amino acids. Trimming shortened V by 2 bases and J by 8 bases, and 14 bases separated the two germline ends. Germline-derived CDR1 and CDR2 are SGHDT and YYEEEE. The CDR3 loop is CASSFNLDGYEQFF. CDR3 in DNA: TGTGCCAGCAGCTTTAACCTCGACGGCTATGAGCAGTTCTTC.

This rearrangement joins TRBV2 to TRBJ2-1; D possibly corresponds to TRBD2 (6 bases). Trimming removed 7 bases from V and 4 bases from J, with 11 bases in between. Per germline, CDR1 SNHLY and CDR2 FYNNEI. This CDR3 region has 13 residues. CDR3 in DNA: TGTGCCAGCACTTATGGGGGGTACAATGAGCAGTTCTTC. It encodes CASTYGGYNEQFF.

The gene calls are TRBV2 and TRBJ2-7; D gene unclear. The CDR3 covers 15 residues. Germline CDR1 and CDR2: SNHLY and FYNNEI. V gave up 0 bases and J gave up 2 bases, with 11 bases separating them. The CDR3 region is CASSEATGTTYEQYF. Here the CDR3 DNA reads TGTGCCAGCAGTGAAGCAACGGGTACAACCTACGAGCAGTACTTC.

This rearrangement joins TRBV5-1 to TRBJ2-3; no clear D. There are 15 residues in the CDR3. Germline V gene sequence: CDR1 SGHRS, CDR2 YFSETQ. V lost 2 bases and J 0 bases, leaving 10 bases between the germline ends. The CDR3 sequence is CASSFDSPSTDTQYF. CDR3 DNA sequence: TGCGCCAGCAGCTTCGACTCTCCTAGCACAGATACGCAGTATTTT.

This clone appeared a few times. The rearrangement links TRBV28 to TRBJ2-1, with unresolved D. Germline CDR1 MDHEN, CDR2 SYDVKM. The CDR3 is 14 amino acids. Between the trimmed V and J ends, which lost 5 bases and 6 bases, there was a span of 14 bases. In nucleotides, the CDR3 is TGTGCCAGCAGTAAACCTCTAGGATTCAATGAGCAGTTCTTC. This encodes CASSKPLGFNEQFF.

The V call is TRBV30, the J call TRBJ2-5; 14 bases align to TRBD2. The CDR3 loop spans 15 amino acids. The trim removed 6 bases at V and 14 bases at J, leaving 17 bases unmatched. From germline, CDR1 is GTSNPN and CDR2 SVGIG (reference sequence). CDR3 DNA: TGTGCCTGCGTCGACAGGGGACTAGCGGGGGCCCAAAGTTACTTC. Protein: CACVDRGLAGAQSYF. The full variable domain, completed using reference TRBV30 and TRBJ2-5, is SQTIHQWPATLVQPVGSPLSLECTVEGTSNPNLYWYRQAAGRGLQLLFYSVGIGQISSEVPQNLSASRPQDRQFILSSKKLLLSDSGFYLCACVDRGLAGAQSYFGPGTRLLVL.

The chain recombines TRBV28 with TRBJ2-7, with 8 bases aligning to TRBD2. Losses at the gene ends were 5 bases for V and 3 bases for J; bases not matched to a gene: 6. This CDR3 has 14 residues. The germline gives CDR1 MDHEN, CDR2 SYDVKM. The CDR3 nucleotides are TGTGCCAGCAGTCGGGAGGGGCAGCGCTACGAGCAGTACTTC. Protein: CASSREGQRYEQYF.